The 32 T cell receptor beta chains given below trace back to one sample, sequenced in a study of blood T cell repertoires in COVID-19. Libraries were prepared by immunoSEQ multiplex PCR; TCRdb keeps only in-frame clonotypes and omits some of them. The sample yields around 270,000 clones, approximately 88% seen once. Sample: PBMCs or T cells enriched from blood (not recorded which). Receptors were obtained from a woman between 40 and 50 years old who had been exposed to COVID-19.

The chain recombines TRBV24-1 with TRBJ2-3, with TRBD2 matching 7 bases. Germline-derived CDR1 and CDR2 are KGHDR and SFDVKD. The CDR3 loop spans 17 amino acids. J was trimmed by 0 bases and V by 3 bases; bases with no gene match: 8. The CDR3, as DNA: TGTGCCACCAGTGATGCCGAGGCGCGGGAGAGCACAGATACGCAGTATTTT. This translates into CATSDAEARESTDTQYF.

This rearrangement joins TRBV6-5 to TRBJ1-1, with a weak D call TRBD1 (5 bases). The length of the CDR3 is 13 residues. V shed 8 bases and J shed 7 bases, with 17 bases lying between them. CDR1 is MNHEY, CDR2 SVGAGI, per germline. The CDR3 nucleotides are TGTGCCAGCTGGGCCCCAGGGCTCTATGAAGCTTTCTTT. It translates to CASWAPGLYEAFF.

The chain uses TRBV10-3 and TRBJ1-4; TRBD1 aligns across 10 bases. CDR1 is ENHRY, CDR2 SYGVKD, per germline. Trimming at V came to 6 bases and at J to 12 bases, leaving 16 bases not matched to a gene. This CDR3 has 16 amino acids. The CDR3 reads CAISSPRQGAPGELFF. The CDR3 nucleotides are TGTGCCATCAGCTCGCCCCGACAGGGGGCTCCTGGAGAACTGTTTTTT.

CDR3 DNA: TGTGCCAGCAGCTTACGACAGGGGGGTACGAACACTGAAGCTTTCTTT. This sequence encodes CASSLRQGGTNTEAFF. The chain uses TRBV7-2 and TRBJ1-1; 9 nucleotides line up with TRBD1. CDR1 is SGHTA and CDR2 is FQGNSA in the germline V gene. The CDR3 is made up of 16 amino acids. The trim removed 2 bases at V and 1 base at J, leaving 5 bases unmatched.

The chain couples TRBV4-1 to TRBJ2-5, with TRBD2 identical over 11 bases. Germline CDR1 and CDR2: MGHRA and YSYEKL. J lost 0 bases, V lost 3 bases, and 0 bases had no gene match. This CDR3 has 15 residues. CDR3 DNA: TGCGCCAGCAGCCAGACTAGCGGGAACCAAGAGACCCAGTACTTC. Amino acid sequence: CASSQTSGNQETQYF.

The V gene is TRBV19, the J gene TRBJ1-1; a weak D match, TRBD1 (5 bases). The V end was cut by 7 bases, the J end by 1 base, with 19 bases between. This CDR3 is 16 amino acids long. Germline V gene lookup returns CDR1 LNHDA and CDR2 SQIVND (reference sequence). The CDR3 DNA follows: TGTGCCAGTAATATTCCCGCGGGACTGACGAACACTGAAGCTTTCTTT. Translated, it gives CASNIPAGLTNTEAFF. The entire variable domain, with the rest obtained from reference TRBV19 and TRBJ1-1, is as follows: DGGITQSPKYLFRKEGQNVTLSCEQNLNHDAMYWYRQDPGQGLRLIYYSQIVNDFQKGDIAEGYSVSREKKESFPLTVTSAQKNPTAFYLCASNIPAGLTNTEAFFGQGTRLTVV.

As regards this clone: Other DNA variants within this sample encode the same CDR3. The chain combines TRBV19 with TRBJ2-5; D gene ambiguous. V shed 1 base and J shed 4 bases, with 7 bases lying between them. This CDR3 spans 13 amino acids. Germline V CDR1 and CDR2: LNHDA, SQIVND (reference sequence). DNA for the CDR3: TGTGCCAGTAGTATAGGTGGGCGAGAGACCCAGTACTTC. Translating gives CASSIGGRETQYF.

The gene calls are TRBV23-1 and TRBJ2-1, with a possible D match to TRBD1 (5 bases). TRBV23-1 is annotated as an ORF whose role is uncertain. With 0 bases removed from V and 16 bases from J, the gap between germline ends came to 13 bases. This CDR3 has 12 amino acids. CDR3 protein: CASSQSHRKGFF. The CDR3 DNA reads TGCGCCAGCAGTCAATCCCACAGGAAGGGTTTCTTC.

This chain joins TRBV4-3 and TRBJ2-7, with 7 positions matching TRBD2. CDR3 length: 15 amino acids. The V gene end was trimmed by 1 base and the J gene end by 5 bases; junction bases not matched to a gene: 8. The V gene's germline CDR1 is LGHNA and CDR2 YSLEER. This chain's CDR3 is CASSQGRRGENEQYF. DNA for the CDR3: TGCGCCAGCAGCCAAGGGCGTCGGGGGGAAAACGAGCAGTACTTC.

The chain is built from TRBV5-6 and TRBJ1-2; 10 bases are a match to TRBD1. V trimming: 4 bases; J trimming: 3 bases; junction bases outside the gene matches: 3. CDR1 and CDR2 (germline): SGHDT, YYEEEE. This CDR3 comprises 14 residues. The CDR3 coding sequence is TGTGCCAGCAGCGGGGACAGGGGATACTATGGCTACACCTTC. Translation: CASSGDRGYYGYTF.

V and J are TRBV13 and TRBJ2-7; maybe TRBD2 (6 bases). CDR1 and CDR2 (germline): PRHDT, FYEKMQ (reference sequence). Trimming removed 5 bases at V and 2 bases at J, with 10 bases between. The CDR3 extends over 13 amino acids. Written as DNA, the CDR3 is TGTGCCAGCAGCCCAGGCGGGGCCTACGAGCAGTACTTC. This translates into CASSPGGAYEQYF.

The CDR3 DNA reads TGTGCCAGCTCACGGCGGCTAGCAGAAGAGACCCAGTACTTC. Amino acids: CASSRRLAEETQYF. This rearrangement joins TRBV18 to TRBJ2-5, with D possibly TRBD2 on 5 matching bases. The V end lost 4 bases, the J end lost 3 bases, and 12 bases lay between the germline ends. The CDR3 is made up of 14 amino acids. Germline assignment: CDR1 KGHSH and CDR2 LQKENI.

Many counts were recorded for this clone. This CDR3 is CASSKTSGSTDTQYF. The CDR3, as DNA: TGTGCCAGCAGTAAGACTAGCGGCAGCACAGATACGCAGTATTTT. The V call is TRBV6-4, the J call TRBJ2-3; 9 nucleotides match TRBD2. CDR3 size: 15 residues. Trimming took 5 bases from V and 0 from J; bases not matched to a gene: 3. CDR1 is MRHNA, CDR2 SNTAGT, per germline.

The CDR3 nucleotides are TGTGCCAGCAGCAACGCTAGCGGGAGAGGAGGCGAGTACGTC. Translation gives CASSNASGRGGEYV. V gene TRBV5-4 combines with J gene TRBJ2-7, with 10 bases identical to TRBD2. The CDR3 is 14 amino acids. Germline assignment: CDR1 SGHNT and CDR2 YYREEE (reference sequence). V lost 4 bases, J lost 11 bases, and 12 bases stayed unmatched.

This clone showed up just once. CDR3 loop: CASSFSGDLYNEQFF. The CDR3 coding sequence is TGTGCCAGCAGCTTTTCAGGGGATCTCTACAATGAGCAGTTCTTC. The chain joins TRBV7-2 to TRBJ2-1, with D possibly matching TRBD1 (6 bases). This CDR3 is built from 15 residues. V lost 3 bases and J 3 bases, leaving 12 bases between the germline ends. Per the germline V gene, CDR1 is SGHTA and CDR2 is FQGNSA.

This sequence joins TRBV4-1 and TRBJ1-2; maybe TRBD1 (5 bases). The CDR3 contains 15 residues. V lost 2 bases and J 5 bases, leaving 15 bases between the germline ends. Germline V gene sequence: CDR1 MGHRA, CDR2 YSYEKL. The CDR3 sequence is CASSQIVGVKYGYTF. For the CDR3, the DNA is TGCGCCAGCAGCCAAATAGTAGGGGTGAAGTATGGCTACACCTTC.

The chain is built from TRBV27 and TRBJ2-7; a weak D match, TRBD2 (6 bases). With 3 bases removed from V and 3 bases from J, the gap between germline ends came to 12 bases. This CDR3 comprises 14 residues. Germline V gene sequence: CDR1 MNHEY, CDR2 SMNVEV (reference sequence). CDR3 DNA: TGTGCCAGCAGTTTCGGCGGGGCAAACTACGAGCAGTACTTC. Encoded protein: CASSFGGANYEQYF.

The CDR3 nucleotides read TGTGCCAGCAGCATAACAGGGGCCGAGCAGTACTTC. Translating gives CASSITGAEQYF. This chain uses TRBV7-6 with TRBJ2-7, with 7 bases lining up with TRBD1. V lost 5 bases and J lost 6; bases outside the gene matches: 4. The germline V gene has CDR1 SGHVS and CDR2 FNYEAQ. This CDR3 spans 12 amino acids.

The rearrangement joins TRBV4-2 to TRBJ1-2, with D perhaps TRBD1 (6 bases). Germline CDR1 reads LGHNA; CDR2 reads YNFKEQ. This CDR3 has 15 amino acids. The V end was cut by 4 bases, the J end by 6 bases, with 18 bases between. The CDR3 here is CASSRTTGTPDGYTF. CDR3 in DNA: TGTGCCAGCAGCCGGACAACAGGGACGCCTGATGGCTACACCTTC.

The V and J genes are TRBV14 and TRBJ2-7; D is perhaps TRBD1 (6 bases). Germline lookup yields CDR1 SGHDN and CDR2 FVKESK. Trimming stripped 4 bases from V and 7 bases from J, with 20 bases between. The CDR3 has 15 amino acids. This CDR3 is CASSPLSGGHLEQYV. In DNA form, the CDR3 reads TGTGCCAGCAGCCCGTTGAGTGGGGGACACCTGGAGCAGTACGTC.

The rearrangement uses TRBV7-9 and TRBJ1-5; 10 nucleotides align to TRBD1. The ends lost 5 bases at V and 9 bases at J; junction bases unmatched: 13. The germline CDR1 and CDR2 sequences are SEHNR and FQNEAQ (reference sequence). The CDR3 runs to 16 residues. The CDR3 reads CASSDTGTGAAGPQHF. The CDR3 DNA reads as TGTGCCAGCAGCGATACCGGGACAGGGGCCGCGGGGCCCCAGCATTTT.

The chain couples TRBV7-3 to TRBJ1-2; the match to TRBD1 covers 8 bases. This CDR3 has 13 residues. CDR1 is SGHTA and CDR2 is FQGTGA in the germline V gene. V trimming: 5 bases; J trimming: 8 bases; junction bases outside the gene matches: 7. CDR3 loop: CASSPQGAGGYTF. CDR3 nucleotide sequence: TGTGCCAGCAGCCCGCAGGGGGCCGGGGGCTACACCTTC.

This rearrangement joins TRBV7-8 to TRBJ1-1; 8 bases line up with TRBD1. The trim removed 6 bases at V and 5 bases at J, leaving 5 bases unmatched. The V gene's germline CDR1 is SGHVS and CDR2 FQNEAQ. The CDR3 has 13 amino acids. The CDR3 DNA sequence: TGTGCCAGCAGACTGCGGACAGGGACTGAAGCTTTCTTT. Protein: CASRLRTGTEAFF.

As DNA, the CDR3 is TGTGCCAGTAGTATAGACCTGGCGGGGTTCTCCTACAATGAGCAGTTCTTC. It yields the protein CASSIDLAGFSYNEQFF. This chain connects TRBV19 to TRBJ2-1; possibly TRBD2 for D (6 bases). Germline CDR1 is LNHDA and CDR2 is SQIVND (reference sequence). Trimming cost V 0 bases and J 0 bases, with 12 bases left between them. This CDR3 has 17 residues. The full variable domain, in which reference TRBV19 and TRBJ2-1 provide the parts outside the CDR3, is DGGITQSPKYLFRKEGQNVTLSCEQNLNHDAMYWYRQDPGQGLRLIYYSQIVNDFQKGDIAEGYSVSREKKESFPLTVTSAQKNPTAFYLCASSIDLAGFSYNEQFFGPGTRLTVL.

The V and J genes are TRBV7-9 and TRBJ2-3; D is unclear. Germline values: CDR1 SEHNR, CDR2 FQNEAQ (reference sequence). This CDR3 region has 13 residues. V was clipped by 1 base and J by 4 bases, with 6 bases between them. CDR3 in amino acids: CASSLGTADTQYF. CDR3 nucleotide sequence: TGTGCCAGCAGCTTAGGTACGGCAGATACGCAGTATTTT.

The chain uses TRBV7-3 and TRBJ2-2; 10 bases align to TRBD2. The CDR3 spans 15 residues. Germline CDR1 SGHTA, CDR2 FQGTGA. V gave up 4 bases and J gave up 1 base; unmatched junction bases: 0. The CDR3 here is CASSSSGGNTGELFF. DNA of the CDR3: TGTGCCAGCAGCTCTAGCGGGGGGAACACCGGGGAGCTGTTTTTT.

V is TRBV3-1 (or the pseudogene TRBV3-2) and J is TRBJ1-6; 7 nucleotides align to TRBD1. This CDR3 contains 16 residues. Germline V lookup: CDR1 LGHDT, CDR2 YNNKEL (reference sequence). Trimming at V came to 1 base and at J to 7 bases, leaving 7 bases not matched to a gene. The CDR3 nucleotides are TGTGCCAGCAGCCAAGTCTCCGGGACAGCGAATTCACCCCTCCACTTT. Encoded protein: CASSQVSGTANSPLHF.

This clone was recorded once. V usage is TRBV30 and J usage is TRBJ2-5; tentative D call: TRBD2 (6 bases). The CDR3 spans 15 residues. Germline CDR1 and CDR2: GTSNPN and SVGIG (reference sequence). Trimming stripped 1 base from V and 1 base from J, with 13 bases between. CDR3 loop: CAWSGGGLSQETQYF. DNA of the CDR3: TGTGCCTGGAGTGGGGGAGGACTTTCCCAAGAGACCCAGTACTTC.

The chain carries TRBV11-2 and TRBJ2-7, with D maybe TRBD1 (5 bases). Trimming pared 6 bases from V and 1 base from J, leaving 16 bases between. CDR3 length: 15 amino acids. CDR1 SGHAT and CDR2 FQNNGV come from the germline V gene. Written as DNA, the CDR3 is TGTGCCAGCAGTGAAGGGGTAGGGGCTTCCTACGAGCAGTACTTC. Encoded protein: CASSEGVGASYEQYF.

CDR3 loop: CASSAPGDEQYV. The CDR3 DNA sequence: TGTGCCAGCAGCGCGCCAGGGGACGAGCAGTACGTC. This rearrangement joins TRBV7-3 to TRBJ2-7; D possibly corresponds to TRBD1 (6 bases). This CDR3 has 12 amino acids. The V end lost 5 bases, the J end lost 5 bases, and 10 bases lay between the germline ends. Per germline, CDR1 SGHTA and CDR2 FQGTGA.

The chain joins TRBV12-3 or TRBV12-4 to TRBJ1-5; no definite D call. V was pared by 2 bases and J by 0 bases, with 2 bases between. The CDR3 has 13 residues. The CDR3 region is CASSLRSNQPQHF. CDR3 nucleotide sequence: TGTGCCAGCAGTTTACGTAGCAATCAGCCCCAGCATTTT.

The V gene is TRBV18, the J gene TRBJ1-4; 10 bases are a match to TRBD1. V shed 4 bases, J shed 1 base, and the junction held 3 bases outside the gene matches. The CDR3 runs 16 residues. The germline gives CDR1 KGHSH, CDR2 LQKENI. The CDR3 DNA is TGTGCCAGCTCACGGGACAGGGGAGGAACTAATGAAAAACTGTTTTTT. It specifies CASSRDRGGTNEKLFF. The full variable domain, in which reference TRBV18 and TRBJ1-4 provide the parts outside the CDR3, is NAGVMQNPRHLVRRRGQEARLRCSPMKGHSHVYWYRQLPEEGLKFMVYLQKENIIDESGMPKERFSAEFPKEGPSILRIQQVVRGDSAAYFCASSRDRGGTNEKLFFGSGTQLSVL.